This TCR beta chain came from a study of OX40 agonist ivuxolimab in advanced cancers. Whole-study context: In this cohort, patients received ivuxolimab, an agonistic anti-OX40 (CD134) antibody. Those treated in dose escalation had hepatocellular carcinoma, melanoma, renal cell cancer or head and neck cancer. Patients were treated with intravenous ivuxolimab, dosed at 0.01 to 10 mg/kg and infused every 2 weeks.

The germline CDR1 and CDR2 sequences are SGDLS and YYNGEE. The CDR3 extends over 15 amino acids. V dropped 0 bases and J dropped 5; count of bases not matched to a gene: 2. A remark on this clone: Its specificity is unknown.

Regarding the study as a whole: Partial responders treated at 0.1-3.0 mg/kg exhibited clonal expansion among the lowest measured.

TCRdb keeps only in-frame clones here, not all; method: immunoSEQ multiplex PCR. The table has 70,000 to 90,000 clones, about 88% seen once. V is TRBV9 and J is TRBJ1-4; TRBD1 aligns across 9 bases. The sample in question was CD4+ or CD8+ T cells sorted from blood, obtained in a trial of the OX40 agonist ivuxolimab. This receptor was identified in an adult with an advanced solid tumor such as melanoma, head and neck, liver or kidney cancer. As DNA, the CDR3 is TGTGCCAGCAGCGTAGGGGGACAGGGCAATGAAAAACTGTTTTTT. This translates into CASSVGGQGNEKLFF. The whole variable domain, filled in from reference TRBV9 and TRBJ1-4, reads DSGVTQTPKHLITATGQRVTLRCSPRSGDLSVYWYQQSLDQGLQFLIQYYNGEERAKGNILERFSAQQFPDLHSELNLSSLELGDSALYFCASSVGGQGNEKLFFGSGTQLSVL.